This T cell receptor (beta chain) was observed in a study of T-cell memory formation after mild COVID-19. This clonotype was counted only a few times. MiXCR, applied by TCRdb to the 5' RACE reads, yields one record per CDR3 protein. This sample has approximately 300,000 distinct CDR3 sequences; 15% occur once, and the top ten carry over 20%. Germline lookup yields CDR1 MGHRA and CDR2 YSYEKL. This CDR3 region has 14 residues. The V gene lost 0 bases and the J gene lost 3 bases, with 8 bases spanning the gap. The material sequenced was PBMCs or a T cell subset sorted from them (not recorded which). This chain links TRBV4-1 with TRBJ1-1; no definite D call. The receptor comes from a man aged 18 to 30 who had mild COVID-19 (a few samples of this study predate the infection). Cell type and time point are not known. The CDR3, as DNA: TGCGCCAGCAGCCAAGATATGGGTCACACTGAAGCTTTCTTT. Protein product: CASSQDMGHTEAFF.